These T cell receptor beta chains were read from a single sample in a study of blood T cells in healthy people across ages. TCRdb recomputed calls from the 5' RACE reads with MiXCR, one row per CDR3 protein. The top ten clones hold around 4% of a sample with 1,500,000 or so distinct CDR3 sequences, around 40% of them seen once. Sample: blood. The receptors were gathered from a woman aged 18-30 years in good health. CDR3s include the opening cysteine and the closing phenylalanine or tryptophan. Fields, in order: CDR3 protein, CDR3 DNA, V gene, CDR3 length, J gene, clone size, D gene. The D gene is left open where the match is weak. Size values are once, few and many counts, or a class for expanded clones, and some rows have none.

cdr3_aa: CSARGTGSTDTQYF
cdr3_nt: TGCAGTGCTAGAGGGACAGGGAGCACAGATACGCAGTATTTT
v_call: TRBV20-1
cdr3_length: 14
j_call: TRBJ2-3
clone_size: .
d_call: TRBD1

cdr3_aa: CSAREAGLSEKLFF
cdr3_nt: TGCAGTGCCCGGGAGGCAGGGTTGAGTGAAAAACTGTTTTTT
v_call: TRBV20-1
cdr3_length: 14
j_call: TRBJ1-4
clone_size: .
d_call: .

cdr3_aa: CASSFGYGSGEQYF
cdr3_nt: TGTGCCAGCAGCTTCGGGTACGGGTCCGGCGAGCAGTACTTC
v_call: TRBV28
cdr3_length: 14
j_call: TRBJ2-7
clone_size: few
d_call: .

cdr3_aa: CASSLESYEKLFF
cdr3_nt: TGCGCCAGCAGCCTGGAGTCTTATGAAAAACTGTTTTTT
v_call: TRBV5-1
cdr3_length: 13
j_call: TRBJ1-4
clone_size: .
d_call: .

cdr3_aa: CASWTSGTEQYF
cdr3_nt: TGTGCCAGCTGGACTAGCGGGACCGAGCAGTACTTC
v_call: TRBV28
cdr3_length: 12
j_call: TRBJ2-7
clone_size: .
d_call: TRBD2

cdr3_aa: CSAPGHLAYNEQYF
cdr3_nt: TGCAGTGCCCCGGGACACTTAGCCTACAATGAGCAGTACTTC
v_call: TRBV20-1
cdr3_length: 14
j_call: TRBJ2-7
clone_size: .
d_call: .

cdr3_aa: CASSQVMQKGPSYEQYF
cdr3_nt: TGTGCCAGCAGCCAAGTGATGCAGAAAGGTCCTTCCTACGAGCAGTACTTC
v_call: TRBV4-2
cdr3_length: 17
j_call: TRBJ2-7
clone_size: few
d_call: .

cdr3_aa: CASSLEGTPTYEQYF
cdr3_nt: TGTGCCAGCAGCTTAGAGGGGACTCCTACCTACGAGCAGTACTTC
v_call: TRBV7-2
cdr3_length: 15
j_call: TRBJ2-7
clone_size: .
d_call: .

cdr3_aa: CASSYSGTELTYEQYF
cdr3_nt: TGTGCCAGCAGTTACTCCGGGACAGAGCTCACCTACGAGCAGTACTTC
v_call: TRBV6-5
cdr3_length: 16
j_call: TRBJ2-7
clone_size: .
d_call: TRBD1

cdr3_aa: CASSVALQLDEQYF
cdr3_nt: TGTGCCAGCAGTGTGGCCTTACAGCTTGACGAGCAGTACTTC
v_call: TRBV12-3/TRBV12-4
cdr3_length: 14
j_call: TRBJ2-7
clone_size: .
d_call: .

cdr3_aa: CASSPPRSLGAYNEQFF
cdr3_nt: TGTGCCAGCAGTCCACCGCGGTCCCTTGGGGCATACAATGAGCAGTTCTTC
v_call: TRBV27
cdr3_length: 17
j_call: TRBJ2-1
clone_size: few
d_call: .

cdr3_aa: CASSLGESQFF
cdr3_nt: TGTGCCAGCAGTTTAGGGGAGAGCCAGTTCTTC
v_call: TRBV12-3/TRBV12-4
cdr3_length: 11
j_call: TRBJ2-1
clone_size: .
d_call: .

cdr3_aa: CASSPTGNNYGYTF
cdr3_nt: TGTGCCAGCAGCCCCACAGGGAATAACTATGGCTACACCTTC
v_call: TRBV7-6
cdr3_length: 14
j_call: TRBJ1-2
clone_size: .
d_call: .